Reported below is one T cell receptor (beta chain). This CDR3 contains 15 residues. CDR1 LNHNV and CDR2 YYDKDF come from the germline V gene (reference sequence). V lost 8 bases and J lost 6; bases outside the gene matches: 11. The sample is drawn from a study of response to subunit inactivated influenza vaccine. A single record per CDR3 protein comes from TCRdb applying MiXCR to the RT-PCR reads. The sample has 500,000 to 550,000 distinct CDR3 sequences; roughly a quarter are singletons. These data also featured in a second study, about T cells expressing NK-cell markers. According to that study: Generation of TCR beta cDNA was performed by 5'RACE template switching incorporating UMIs. Serological testing identified most of the eight sequenced donors as HCMV-seropositive and one as seronegative. An anti-gamma-delta TCR antibody was added in several experiments. It restricted sorting to alpha-beta TCR-expressing T cells. The study found dominant NKG2C+ clonotypes at roughly 1.0-8% of CD8+ T cells in about six donors. Among a handful of donors, these clonotypes also ranked first in the CD3+CD56-NKG2C+ fraction.

This TCR came from a man aged 45-60 years who received an inactivated influenza vaccine. The sample here was CD4+ T cells sorted from PBMCs, taken 12 days after vaccination. The rearrangement joins TRBV15 to TRBJ2-2; 8 bases line up with TRBD1. CDR3 residues: CATSVRQGFSGELFF. In DNA, the CDR3 is TGTGCCACCTCCGTCCGACAGGGGTTTTCCGGGGAGCTGTTTTTT.